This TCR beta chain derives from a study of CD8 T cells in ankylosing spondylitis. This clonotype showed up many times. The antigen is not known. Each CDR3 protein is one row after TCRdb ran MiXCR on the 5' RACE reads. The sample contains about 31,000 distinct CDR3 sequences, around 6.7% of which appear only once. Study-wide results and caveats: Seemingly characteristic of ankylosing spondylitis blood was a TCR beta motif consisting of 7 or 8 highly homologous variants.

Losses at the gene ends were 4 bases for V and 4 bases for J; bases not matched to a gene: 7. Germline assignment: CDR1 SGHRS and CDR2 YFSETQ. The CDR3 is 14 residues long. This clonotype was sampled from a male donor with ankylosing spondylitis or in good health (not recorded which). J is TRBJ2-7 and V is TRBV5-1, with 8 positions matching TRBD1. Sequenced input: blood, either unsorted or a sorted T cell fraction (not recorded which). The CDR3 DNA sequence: TGCGCCAGCAGCCGTCAGGGGGCGACGTACGAGCAGTACTTC. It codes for CASSRQGATYEQYF.